This is a list of T cell receptor beta chains from one sample in a study of blood T cell repertoires in COVID-19. Here immunoSEQ multiplex PCR was the method, and the copy in TCRdb shows in-frame clones only, minus some. The data show a few hundred thousand clones, roughly 81% seen once. Input material: PBMCs or T cells enriched from blood (not recorded which). These receptors came from a woman aged 45 to 65 who had been exposed to COVID-19. The CDR3 runs from the conserved cysteine through the conserved F or W.

V: TRBV6-2/TRBV6-3
CDR3: CASSPQRGTGEYEQYF

V: TRBV2
CDR3: CASSYWATGNYGYTF

V: TRBV3-1/TRBV3-2
CDR3: CASSYTRVGAEQFF

V: TRBV19
CDR3: CASSIRPGQSLSNQPQHF

V: TRBV4-3
CDR3: CASSQGPGTGSNYGYTF

V: TRBV2
CDR3: CASRTPGTGSNTEAFF

V: TRBV19
CDR3: CASYDLGGTKAQYF

V: TRBV14
CDR3: CASSLSGLGPQHF

V: TRBV30
CDR3: CASHGGSRGYTF

V: TRBV9
CDR3: CASSVRGSSPLHF

V: TRBV5-4
CDR3: CASSLQGGYEQYF

V: TRBV7-8
CDR3: CASSLGGQGPEETQYF

V: TRBV6-5
CDR3: CASTPGGNTGELFF

V: TRBV19
CDR3: CASRLQGAGVGNQPQHF

V: TRBV5-1
CDR3: CASSVGADQPQHF

V: TRBV5-5
CDR3: CASSLLVFEQPQHF

V: TRBV29-1
CDR3: CSVEPLDRVEETQYF

V: TRBV9
CDR3: CASSVAADSMNTEAFF

V: TRBV5-1
CDR3: CASSLGGQGGETQYF

V: TRBV28
CDR3: CASRLAGVSSYNEQFF

V: TRBV29-1
CDR3: CSVEGGRGTEAFF

V: TRBV6-5
CDR3: CASSPITGGDGELFF

V: TRBV29-1
CDR3: CSVEDQGEGYEQYF

V: TRBV5-1
CDR3: CASSSGLAGATYEQYF

V: TRBV7-2
CDR3: CASSIRWTGAGYTF

V: TRBV19
CDR3: CASSPRGGTEAFF

V: TRBV6-5
CDR3: CASTEGNTGELFF

V: TRBV25-1
CDR3: CASSPAKIRDTEAFF

V: TRBV28
CDR3: CASSLPREDTGELFF

V: TRBV5-5
CDR3: CASAGTGGIGELFF

V: TRBV6-1
CDR3: CASSEVRGSVGYTF

V: TRBV12-3/TRBV12-4
CDR3: CASSSTGRGGYTF

V: TRBV9
CDR3: CASSVEGDVGTEAFF

V: TRBV13
CDR3: CASSLVTRQHLNYGYTF

V: TRBV5-1
CDR3: CASSLGLTSGGYNEQFF

V: TRBV11-2
CDR3: CASSFSSGGVETQYF

V: TRBV27
CDR3: CASSLSWHQETQYF

V: TRBV12-3/TRBV12-4
CDR3: CASRDQGNTEAFF

V: TRBV3-1/TRBV3-2
CDR3: CASSLGTVIGTEAFF

V: TRBV3-1/TRBV3-2
CDR3: CASSQGTGENGYTF

V: TRBV6-7
CDR3: CASSYPDREATEAFF

V: TRBV5-5
CDR3: CASSFRREKLFF

V: TRBV5-4
CDR3: CASSPPNSGANVLTF

V: TRBV3-1/TRBV3-2
CDR3: CASSLNYEQYF

V: TRBV6-2/TRBV6-3
CDR3: CASSPQGTLREKLFF

V: TRBV13
CDR3: CASSTGNSYNEQFF

V: TRBV15
CDR3: CATSGTGSEKLFF

V: TRBV28
CDR3: CASSPGQGAEKLFF

V: TRBV25-1
CDR3: CASSGGQGVVQPQHF

V: TRBV20-1
CDR3: CSASGGPGETQYF

V: TRBV19
CDR3: CASSTDRGSYGYTF

V: TRBV9
CDR3: CASSPGAVNQPQHF

V: TRBV2
CDR3: CASRGQVPWSEAFF

V: TRBV2
CDR3: CASRFQGGAFF

V: TRBV7-8
CDR3: CASSSPNFDSYNEQFF

V: TRBV10-3
CDR3: CAISANGGDTGELFF

V: TRBV5-6
CDR3: CASSFRGGYGYTF

V: TRBV21-1
CDR3: CASRSRTTEAFF

V: TRBV5-1
CDR3: CASSLGTSGDEQFF